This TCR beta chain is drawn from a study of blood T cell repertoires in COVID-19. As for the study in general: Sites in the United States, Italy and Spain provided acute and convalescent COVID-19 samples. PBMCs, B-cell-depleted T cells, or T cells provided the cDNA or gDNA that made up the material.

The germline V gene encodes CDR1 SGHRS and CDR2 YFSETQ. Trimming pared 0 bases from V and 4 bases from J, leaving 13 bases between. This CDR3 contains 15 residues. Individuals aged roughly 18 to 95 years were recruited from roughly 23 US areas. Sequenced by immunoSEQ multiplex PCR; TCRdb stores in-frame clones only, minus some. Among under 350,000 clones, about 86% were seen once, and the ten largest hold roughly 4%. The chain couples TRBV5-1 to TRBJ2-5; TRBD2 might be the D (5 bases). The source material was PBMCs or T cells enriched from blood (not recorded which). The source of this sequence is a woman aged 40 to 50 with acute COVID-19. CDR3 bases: TGCGCCAGCAGCTTGGCCGAGAGTAGCGCAGAGACCCAGTACTTC. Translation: CASSLAESSAETQYF. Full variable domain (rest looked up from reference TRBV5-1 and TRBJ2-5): KAGVTQTPRYLIKTRGQQVTLSCSPISGHRSVSWYQQTPGQGLQFLFEYFSETQRNKGNFPGRFSGRQFSNSRSEMNVSTLELGDSALYLCASSLAESSAETQYFGPGTRLLVL.